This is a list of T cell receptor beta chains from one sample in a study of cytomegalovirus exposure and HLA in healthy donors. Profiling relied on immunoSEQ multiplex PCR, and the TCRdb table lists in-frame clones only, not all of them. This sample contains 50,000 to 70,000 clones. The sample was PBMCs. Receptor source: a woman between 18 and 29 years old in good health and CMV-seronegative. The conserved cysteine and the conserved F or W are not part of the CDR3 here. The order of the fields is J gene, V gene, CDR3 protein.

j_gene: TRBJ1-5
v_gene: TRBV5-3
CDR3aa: ARSSKQGINNQPQH

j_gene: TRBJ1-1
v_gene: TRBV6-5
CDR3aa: ASSERHNTEAF

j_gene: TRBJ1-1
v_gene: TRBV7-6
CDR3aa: ASSSGQMNTEAF

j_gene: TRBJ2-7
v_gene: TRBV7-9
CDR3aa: ASRTSGTGYEQY

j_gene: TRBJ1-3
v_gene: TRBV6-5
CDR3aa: ASSYSDRVSGNTIY

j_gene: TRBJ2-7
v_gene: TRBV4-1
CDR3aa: ASSQNLEQY

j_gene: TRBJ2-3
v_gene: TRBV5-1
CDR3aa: ASSLGQGGTDTQY

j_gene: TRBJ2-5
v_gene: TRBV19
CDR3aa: ASSMSLTDQETQY

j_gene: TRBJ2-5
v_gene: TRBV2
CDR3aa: ANSRTSGRGETQY

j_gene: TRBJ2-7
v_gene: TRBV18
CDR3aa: ASSPSGGPSYEQY

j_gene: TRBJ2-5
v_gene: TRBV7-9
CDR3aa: ASSLEVSEKETQY

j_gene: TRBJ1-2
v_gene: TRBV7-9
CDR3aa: ASSFVLGAEGYT

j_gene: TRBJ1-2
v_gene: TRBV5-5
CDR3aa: ASSFRVSDGYT

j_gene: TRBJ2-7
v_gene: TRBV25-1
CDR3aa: ASSEGTGLSYEQY

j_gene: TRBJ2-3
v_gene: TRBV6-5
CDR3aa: ASSPRQGVADTQY

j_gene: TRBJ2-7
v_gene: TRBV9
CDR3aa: ASSVSGTGVEQY

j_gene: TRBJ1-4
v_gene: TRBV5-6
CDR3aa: ASMPIRRREKLF

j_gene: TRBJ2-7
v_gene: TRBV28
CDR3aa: ASSWPGLGSYEQY

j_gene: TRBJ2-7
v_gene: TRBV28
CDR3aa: ASWRTSGSRAYEQY

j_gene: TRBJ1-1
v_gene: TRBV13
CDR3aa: ASSLVSNTEAF

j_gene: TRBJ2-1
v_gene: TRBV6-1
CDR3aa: ASKTTGSSYNEQF

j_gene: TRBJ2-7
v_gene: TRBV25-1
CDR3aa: ASSLRLDTYEQY

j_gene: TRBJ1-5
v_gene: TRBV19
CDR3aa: ASSREEWPQH

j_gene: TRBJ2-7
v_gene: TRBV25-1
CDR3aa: ASSAGTRGSYEQY

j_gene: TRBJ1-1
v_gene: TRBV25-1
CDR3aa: ASSAGHRDTEAF

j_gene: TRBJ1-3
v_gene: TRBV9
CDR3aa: ASSVDGSSGNTIY

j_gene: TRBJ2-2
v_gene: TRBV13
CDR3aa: ASSFKGTGELF

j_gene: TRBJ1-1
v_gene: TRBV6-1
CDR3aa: ASSPDRDTEAF

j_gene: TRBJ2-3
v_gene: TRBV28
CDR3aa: ASSFVQGTDKQY

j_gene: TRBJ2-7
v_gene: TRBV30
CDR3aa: AWMVDSNAYEQY

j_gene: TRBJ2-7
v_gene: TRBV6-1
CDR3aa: ASSLIAFQYEQY

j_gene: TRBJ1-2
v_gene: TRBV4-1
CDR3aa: ASSPGETRGYT

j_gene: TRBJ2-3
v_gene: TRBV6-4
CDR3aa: ASSDVAGKDTQY

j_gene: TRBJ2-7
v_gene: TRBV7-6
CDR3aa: ASSPRLAGGPYEQY

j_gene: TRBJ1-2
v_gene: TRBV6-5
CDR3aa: ASAGVYDNYGYT

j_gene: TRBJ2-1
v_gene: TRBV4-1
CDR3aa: ASSHSRARGGHYEQF

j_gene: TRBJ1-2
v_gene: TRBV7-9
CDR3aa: ASSLGADYGYT

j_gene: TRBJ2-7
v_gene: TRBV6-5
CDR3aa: ASSLQGAGEQY

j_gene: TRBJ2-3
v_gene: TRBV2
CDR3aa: ASLSGDTQY

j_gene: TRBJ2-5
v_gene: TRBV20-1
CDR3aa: SASLATQY

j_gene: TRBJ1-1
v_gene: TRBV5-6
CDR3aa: ASSLLTGAGTEAF

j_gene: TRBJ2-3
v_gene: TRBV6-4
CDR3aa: ASRAGVYTDTQY

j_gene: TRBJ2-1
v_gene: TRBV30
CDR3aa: AWSLSSSYNEQF

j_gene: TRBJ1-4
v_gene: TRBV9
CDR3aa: ASSVQGAAEKLF

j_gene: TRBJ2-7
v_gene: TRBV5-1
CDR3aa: ASSSRQGYEQY

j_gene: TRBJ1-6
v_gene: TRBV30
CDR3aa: AWSVGGRTYNSPLP

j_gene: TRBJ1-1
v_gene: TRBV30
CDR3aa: AWVRGGTEAF

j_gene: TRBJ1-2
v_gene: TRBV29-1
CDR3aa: SVTTGIGYT

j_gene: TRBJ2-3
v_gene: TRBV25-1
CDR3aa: ASGSGEADTQY

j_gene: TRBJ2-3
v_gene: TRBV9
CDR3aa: ASSATGTSTDTQY

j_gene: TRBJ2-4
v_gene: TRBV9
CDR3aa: ASSVGASGTDIQY

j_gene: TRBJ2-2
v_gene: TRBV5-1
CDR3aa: ASSPARGLDTGELF

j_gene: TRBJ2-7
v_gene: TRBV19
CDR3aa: ASSPEGGRGYEQY

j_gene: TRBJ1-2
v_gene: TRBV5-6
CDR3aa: ASSATQSNYGYT

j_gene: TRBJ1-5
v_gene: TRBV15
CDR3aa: ATSRDQQPQH